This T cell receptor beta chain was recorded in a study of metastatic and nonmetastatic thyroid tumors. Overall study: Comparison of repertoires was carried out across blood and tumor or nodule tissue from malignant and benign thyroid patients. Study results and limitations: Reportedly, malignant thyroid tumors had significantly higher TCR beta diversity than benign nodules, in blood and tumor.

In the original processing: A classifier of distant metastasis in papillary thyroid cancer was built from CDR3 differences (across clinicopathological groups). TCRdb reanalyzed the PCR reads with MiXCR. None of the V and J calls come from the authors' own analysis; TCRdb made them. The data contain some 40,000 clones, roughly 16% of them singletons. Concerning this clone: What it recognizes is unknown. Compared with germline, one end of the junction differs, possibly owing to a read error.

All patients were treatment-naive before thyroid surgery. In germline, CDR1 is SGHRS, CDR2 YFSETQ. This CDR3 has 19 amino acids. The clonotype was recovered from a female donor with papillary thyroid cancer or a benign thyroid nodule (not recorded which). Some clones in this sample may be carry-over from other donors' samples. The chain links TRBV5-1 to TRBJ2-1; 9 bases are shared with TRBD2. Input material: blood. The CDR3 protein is CASSSNLAGWFYSYNEQFF. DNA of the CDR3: TGCGCGAGCAGCTCCAACCTAGCGGGATGGTTTTATTCCTACAATGAGCAGTTCTTC.